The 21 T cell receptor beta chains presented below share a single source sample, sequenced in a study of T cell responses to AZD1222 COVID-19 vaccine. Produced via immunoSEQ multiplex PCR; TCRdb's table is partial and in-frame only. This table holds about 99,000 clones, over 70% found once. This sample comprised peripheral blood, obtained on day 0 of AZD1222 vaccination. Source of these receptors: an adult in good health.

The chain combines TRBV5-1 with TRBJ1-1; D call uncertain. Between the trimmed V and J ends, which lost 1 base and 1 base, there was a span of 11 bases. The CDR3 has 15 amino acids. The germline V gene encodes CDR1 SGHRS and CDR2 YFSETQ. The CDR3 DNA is TGCGCCAGCAGCTTGTACGACGGCCAGAACACTGAAGCTTTCTTT. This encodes CASSLYDGQNTEAFF.

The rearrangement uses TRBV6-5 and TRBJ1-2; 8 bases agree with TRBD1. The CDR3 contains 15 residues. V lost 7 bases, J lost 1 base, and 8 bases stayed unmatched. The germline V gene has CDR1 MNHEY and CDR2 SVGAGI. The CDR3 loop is CASKEDRGLNYGYTF. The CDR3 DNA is TGTGCCAGCAAAGAAGACAGGGGCCTTAACTATGGCTACACCTTC.

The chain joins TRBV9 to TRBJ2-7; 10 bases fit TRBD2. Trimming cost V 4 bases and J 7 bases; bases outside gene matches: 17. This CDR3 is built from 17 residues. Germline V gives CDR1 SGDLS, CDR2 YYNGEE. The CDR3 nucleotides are TGTGCCAGCAGCTCTCAGAACGGACTAGCGGCCCTCGGTGAGCAGTACTTC. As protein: CASSSQNGLAALGEQYF.

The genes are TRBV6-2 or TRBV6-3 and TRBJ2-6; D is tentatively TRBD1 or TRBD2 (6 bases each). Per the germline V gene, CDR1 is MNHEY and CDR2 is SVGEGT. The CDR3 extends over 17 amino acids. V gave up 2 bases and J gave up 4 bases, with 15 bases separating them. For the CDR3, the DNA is TGTGCCAGCAGTTACCAGCTAGGGGGGCCCGGGGCCAACGTCCTGACTTTC. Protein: CASSYQLGGPGANVLTF.

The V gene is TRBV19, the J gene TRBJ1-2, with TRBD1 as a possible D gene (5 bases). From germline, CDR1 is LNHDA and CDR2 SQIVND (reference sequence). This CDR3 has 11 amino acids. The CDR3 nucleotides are TGTGCGACACGGGACGTCTATGGCTACACCTTC. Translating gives CATRDVYGYTF.

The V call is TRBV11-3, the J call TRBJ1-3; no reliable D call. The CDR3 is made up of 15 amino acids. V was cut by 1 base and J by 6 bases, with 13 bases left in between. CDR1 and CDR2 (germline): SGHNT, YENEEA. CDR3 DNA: TGTGCCAGCAGCTTAGGGGCCCAGACCGAAAACACCATATATTTT. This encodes CASSLGAQTENTIYF.

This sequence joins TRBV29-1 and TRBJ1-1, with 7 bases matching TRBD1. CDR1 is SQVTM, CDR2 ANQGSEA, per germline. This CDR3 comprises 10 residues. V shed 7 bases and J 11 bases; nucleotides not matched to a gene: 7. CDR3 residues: CSGGGAEAFF. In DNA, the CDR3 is TGCAGCGGAGGGGGCGCCGAGGCTTTCTTT. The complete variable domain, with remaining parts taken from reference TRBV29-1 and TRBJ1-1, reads SAVISQKPSRDICQRGTSLTIQCQVDSQVTMMFWYRQQPGQSLTLIATANQGSEATYESGFVIDKFPISRPNLTFSTLTVSNMSPEDSSIYLCSGGGAEAFFGQGTRLTVV.

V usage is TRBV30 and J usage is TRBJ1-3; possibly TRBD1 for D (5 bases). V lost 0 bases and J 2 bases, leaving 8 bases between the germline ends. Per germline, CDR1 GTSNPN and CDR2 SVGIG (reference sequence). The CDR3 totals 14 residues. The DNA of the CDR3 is TGTGCCTGGAGTGTGGGGGGGACTGGAAACACCATATATTTT. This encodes CAWSVGGTGNTIYF.

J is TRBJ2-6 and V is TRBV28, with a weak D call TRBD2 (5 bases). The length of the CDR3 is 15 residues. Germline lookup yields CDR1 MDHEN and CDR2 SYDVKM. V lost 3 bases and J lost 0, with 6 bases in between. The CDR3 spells CASSFGSSGANVLTF. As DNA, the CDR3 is TGTGCCAGCAGTTTTGGGAGCTCTGGGGCCAACGTCCTGACTTTC. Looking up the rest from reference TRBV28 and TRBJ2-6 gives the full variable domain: DVKVTQSSRYLVKRTGEKVFLECVQDMDHENMFWYRQDPGLGLRLIYFSYDVKMKEKGDIPEGYSVSREKKERFSLILESASTNQTSMYLCASSFGSSGANVLTFGAGSRLTVL.

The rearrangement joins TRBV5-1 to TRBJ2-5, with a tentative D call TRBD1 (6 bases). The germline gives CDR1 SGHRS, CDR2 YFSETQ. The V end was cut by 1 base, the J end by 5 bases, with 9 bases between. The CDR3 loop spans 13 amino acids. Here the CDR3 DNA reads TGCGCCAGCAGCTTGCAGGGGACGGAGACCCAGTACTTC. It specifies CASSLQGTETQYF.

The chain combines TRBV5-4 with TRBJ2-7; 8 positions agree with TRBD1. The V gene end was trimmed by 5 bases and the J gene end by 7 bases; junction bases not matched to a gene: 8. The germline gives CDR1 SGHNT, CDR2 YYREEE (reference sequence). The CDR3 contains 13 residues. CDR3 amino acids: CASSFQGADEQYF. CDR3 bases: TGTGCCAGCAGTTTTCAGGGGGCGGATGAGCAGTACTTC.

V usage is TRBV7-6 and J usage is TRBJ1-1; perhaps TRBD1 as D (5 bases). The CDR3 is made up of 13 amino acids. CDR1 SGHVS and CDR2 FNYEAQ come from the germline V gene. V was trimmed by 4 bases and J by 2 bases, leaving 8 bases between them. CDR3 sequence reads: CASSSQENTEAFF. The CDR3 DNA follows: TGTGCCAGCAGCTCACAGGAAAACACTGAAGCTTTCTTT.

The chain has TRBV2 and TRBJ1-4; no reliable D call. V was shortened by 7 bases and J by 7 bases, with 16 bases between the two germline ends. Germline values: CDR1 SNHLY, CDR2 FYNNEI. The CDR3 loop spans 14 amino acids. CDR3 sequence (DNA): TGTGCCAGCAAAGGTCGGGGTCTAGGTGAAAAACTGTTTTTT. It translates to CASKGRGLGEKLFF.

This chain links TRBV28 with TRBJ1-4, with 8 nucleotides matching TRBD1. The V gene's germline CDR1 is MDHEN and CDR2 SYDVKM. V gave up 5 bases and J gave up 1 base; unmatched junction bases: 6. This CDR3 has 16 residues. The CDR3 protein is CASSTTGVLTNEKLFF. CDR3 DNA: TGTGCCAGCAGTACGACAGGGGTATTAACTAATGAAAAACTGTTTTTT.

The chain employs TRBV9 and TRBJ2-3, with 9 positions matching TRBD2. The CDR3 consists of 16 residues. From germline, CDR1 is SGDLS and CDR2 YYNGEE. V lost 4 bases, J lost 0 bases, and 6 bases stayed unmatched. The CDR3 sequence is CASSPSSGRSTDTQYF. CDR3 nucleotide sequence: TGTGCCAGCAGCCCGTCAAGCGGGAGGAGCACAGATACGCAGTATTTT. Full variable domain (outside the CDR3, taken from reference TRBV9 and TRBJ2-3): DSGVTQTPKHLITATGQRVTLRCSPRSGDLSVYWYQQSLDQGLQFLIQYYNGEERAKGNILERFSAQQFPDLHSELNLSSLELGDSALYFCASSPSSGRSTDTQYFGPGTRLTVL.

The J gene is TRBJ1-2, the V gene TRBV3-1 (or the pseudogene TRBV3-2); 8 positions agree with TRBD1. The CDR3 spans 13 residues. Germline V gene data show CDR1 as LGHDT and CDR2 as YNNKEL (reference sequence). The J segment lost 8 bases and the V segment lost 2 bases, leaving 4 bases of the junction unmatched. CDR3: CASSQQGARGYTF. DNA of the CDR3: TGTGCCAGCAGCCAACAGGGGGCGCGGGGCTACACCTTC.

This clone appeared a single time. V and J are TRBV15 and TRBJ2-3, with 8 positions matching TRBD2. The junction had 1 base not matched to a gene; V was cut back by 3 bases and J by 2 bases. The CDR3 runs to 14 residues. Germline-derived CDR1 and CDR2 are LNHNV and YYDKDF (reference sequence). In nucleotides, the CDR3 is TGTGCCACCAGCAGCGGGGGGGCCACAGATACGCAGTATTTT. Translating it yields CATSSGGATDTQYF.

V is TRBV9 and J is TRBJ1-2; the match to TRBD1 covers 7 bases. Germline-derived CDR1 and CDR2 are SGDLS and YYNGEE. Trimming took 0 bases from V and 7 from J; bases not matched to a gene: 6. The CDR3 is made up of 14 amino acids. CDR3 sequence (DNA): TGTGCCAGCAGCGTAGGACTTACAGGGGCTGGCTACACCTTC. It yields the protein CASSVGLTGAGYTF.

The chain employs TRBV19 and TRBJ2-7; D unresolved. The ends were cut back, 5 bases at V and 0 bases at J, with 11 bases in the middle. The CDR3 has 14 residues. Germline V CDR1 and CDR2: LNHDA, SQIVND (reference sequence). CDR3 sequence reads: CASSGGRSSYEQYF. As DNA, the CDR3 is TGTGCCAGTAGTGGTGGACGGAGCTCCTACGAGCAGTACTTC.

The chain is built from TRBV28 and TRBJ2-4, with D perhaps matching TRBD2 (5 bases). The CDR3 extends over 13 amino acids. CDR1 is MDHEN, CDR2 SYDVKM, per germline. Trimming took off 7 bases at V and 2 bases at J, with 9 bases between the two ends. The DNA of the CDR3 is TGTGCCAGCATGAGGGAACCCAAAAACATTCAGTACTTC. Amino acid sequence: CASMREPKNIQYF.

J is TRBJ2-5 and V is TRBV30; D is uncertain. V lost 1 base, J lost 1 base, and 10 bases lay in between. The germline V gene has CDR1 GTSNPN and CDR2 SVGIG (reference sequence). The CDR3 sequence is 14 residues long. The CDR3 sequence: CAWSAYSLQETQYF. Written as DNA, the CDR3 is TGTGCCTGGAGTGCATACAGTCTCCAAGAGACCCAGTACTTC.